Listed below are T cell receptor beta chains from one sample, sequenced in a study of CD8+ T cells in alopecia areata. The protocol was immunoSEQ multiplex PCR, while the TCRdb copy is restricted to in-frame clones and leaves out a portion. This table holds about 200,000 clones, more than 45% found once. The specimen comprised CD4+ T cells sorted from blood, sampled at week 4, from a patient treated with tofacitinib. The receptors originated from a human donor with alopecia areata. Each CDR3 is given with its conserved first and last residue. The D gene is left open where the match is weak. A clone size is listed for some rows: how often the clone was seen (once, few, many), or a class if it is expanded.

CDR3aa,abundance,v_gene,d_gene,j_gene
CSVEEGRRYNEQFF,NA,TRBV29-1,NA,TRBJ2-1
CASSVGAGGTSTDTQYF,NA,TRBV9,TRBD2,TRBJ2-3
CATQPSGGDTQYF,NA,TRBV5-1,TRBD2,TRBJ2-3
CASQGRNTEAFF,NA,TRBV30,NA,TRBJ1-1
CASRIDPVTQGYTF,few,TRBV19,NA,TRBJ1-2
CASSQTPSGYTF,NA,TRBV5-6,NA,TRBJ1-2
CASSLDPTGELFF,once,TRBV7-2,NA,TRBJ2-2
CASSLVAGALAQFF,many,TRBV9,TRBD2,TRBJ2-1
CASSNTGLAGVSSYEQYF,NA,TRBV19,TRBD2,TRBJ2-7
CSVEGYLNTEAFF,NA,TRBV29-1,NA,TRBJ1-1
CSVVTRLTYEQYF,NA,TRBV29-1,NA,TRBJ2-7
CASSDRDSLYNEQFF,NA,TRBV9,NA,TRBJ2-1
CAISLAGQETQYF,NA,TRBV10-3,TRBD2,TRBJ2-5
CASSPLTGKSTEAFF,many,TRBV7-9,TRBD1,TRBJ1-1
CASSPGQARGSNQPQHF,NA,TRBV27,TRBD1,TRBJ1-5
CASKQGGASLINSPLHF,once,TRBV18,TRBD1,TRBJ1-6
CASSLGKSYEQYF,NA,TRBV7-3,NA,TRBJ2-7
CASSQEASRGPEGTQYF,NA,TRBV4-3,NA,TRBJ2-3
CASSPEGRRVNTEAFF,NA,TRBV4-1,NA,TRBJ1-1
CASSFGTANYGYTF,once,TRBV7-2,TRBD1,TRBJ1-2
CASKVAGSYEQYF,many,TRBV10-2,TRBD2,TRBJ2-7
CASGSAGINTGELFF,NA,TRBV28,NA,TRBJ2-2
CAWDRGNTEAFF,NA,TRBV30,TRBD1,TRBJ1-1